This T cell receptor beta chain was documented in a study of shared clonotypes between healthy human individuals. For the study at large: Each donor contributed plates that comprised three CD4 naive, three CD4 memory, two CD8 naive and one CD8 memory.

About this clone itself: Its antigen is undetermined.

The CDR3 has 17 amino acids. V lost 4 bases and J lost 2, with 18 bases in between. CDR1 SGHRS and CDR2 YFSETQ come from the germline V gene. Overall study findings and caveats: Some clonotypes were shared by all four sorted-subset donors, while others were not shared. The non-shared ones had lower generation probabilities than the shared ones.

Naive CD8 cells were CD45RO-negative, positively selected for CCR7, excluding terminally differentiated effector memory CD45RA+ cells. Profiling relied on immunoSEQ multiplex PCR, and the TCRdb table lists in-frame clones only, not all of them. The sample holds more than 500,000 clones, roughly 95% seen once. This TCR was recovered from a woman between 25 and 40 years old in good health. The sample taken for sequencing was naive CD8+ T cells sorted from blood. The chain links TRBV5-1 to TRBJ2-2, with D unresolved. CDR3 sequence reads: CASSPDWAAKNTGELFF. CDR3 in DNA: TGCGCCAGCAGCCCGGATTGGGCGGCTAAAAACACCGGGGAGCTGTTTTTT.